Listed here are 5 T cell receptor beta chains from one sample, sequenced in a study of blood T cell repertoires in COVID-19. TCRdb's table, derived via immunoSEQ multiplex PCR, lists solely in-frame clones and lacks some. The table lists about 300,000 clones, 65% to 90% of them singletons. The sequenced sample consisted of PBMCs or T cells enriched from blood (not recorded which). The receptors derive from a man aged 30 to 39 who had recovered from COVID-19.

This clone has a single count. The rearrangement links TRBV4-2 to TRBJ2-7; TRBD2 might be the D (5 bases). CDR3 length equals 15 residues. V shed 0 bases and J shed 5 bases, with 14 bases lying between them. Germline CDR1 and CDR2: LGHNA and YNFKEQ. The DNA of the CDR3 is TGTGCCAGCAGCCAAGATATGTACGCCGGGGACGAGCAGTACTTC. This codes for CASSQDMYAGDEQYF.

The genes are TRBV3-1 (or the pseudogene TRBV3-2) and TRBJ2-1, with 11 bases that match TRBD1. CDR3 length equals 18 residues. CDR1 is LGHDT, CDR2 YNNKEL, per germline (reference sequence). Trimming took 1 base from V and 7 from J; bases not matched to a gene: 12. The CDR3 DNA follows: TGTGCCAGCAGCCAAGTTGCTTACCGGGACAGGGGGACGAATGAGCAGTTCTTC. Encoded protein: CASSQVAYRDRGTNEQFF.

The CDR3 DNA reads as TGTGCCAGCAGCTTCCGGGATCCCACTGAAGCTTTCTTT. Translated, it gives CASSFRDPTEAFF. The chain uses TRBV11-3 and TRBJ1-1; D is ambiguous. This CDR3 comprises 13 residues. Germline V gene data show CDR1 as SGHNT and CDR2 as YENEEA. Trimming stripped 3 bases from V and 4 bases from J, with 9 bases between. Supplemented by reference TRBV11-3 and TRBJ1-1, the full variable domain reads EAGVVQSPRYKIIEKKQPVAFWCNPISGHNTLYWYLQNLGQGPELLIRYENEEAVDDSQLPKDRFSAERLKGVDSTLKIQPAELGDSAVYLCASSFRDPTEAFFGQGTRLTVV.

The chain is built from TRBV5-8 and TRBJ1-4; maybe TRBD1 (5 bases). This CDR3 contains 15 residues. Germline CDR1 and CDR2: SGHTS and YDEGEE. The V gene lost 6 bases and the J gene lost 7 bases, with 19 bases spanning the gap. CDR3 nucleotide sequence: TGTGCCAGCACCCCGGGGTGGCAGGGAGGTGAAAAACTGTTTTTT. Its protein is CASTPGWQGGEKLFF.

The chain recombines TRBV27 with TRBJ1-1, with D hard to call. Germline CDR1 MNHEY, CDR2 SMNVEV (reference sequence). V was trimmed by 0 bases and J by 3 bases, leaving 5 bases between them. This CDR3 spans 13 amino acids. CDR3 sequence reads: CASSLSLDTEAFF. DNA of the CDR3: TGTGCCAGCAGTTTATCGTTAGACACTGAAGCTTTCTTT.